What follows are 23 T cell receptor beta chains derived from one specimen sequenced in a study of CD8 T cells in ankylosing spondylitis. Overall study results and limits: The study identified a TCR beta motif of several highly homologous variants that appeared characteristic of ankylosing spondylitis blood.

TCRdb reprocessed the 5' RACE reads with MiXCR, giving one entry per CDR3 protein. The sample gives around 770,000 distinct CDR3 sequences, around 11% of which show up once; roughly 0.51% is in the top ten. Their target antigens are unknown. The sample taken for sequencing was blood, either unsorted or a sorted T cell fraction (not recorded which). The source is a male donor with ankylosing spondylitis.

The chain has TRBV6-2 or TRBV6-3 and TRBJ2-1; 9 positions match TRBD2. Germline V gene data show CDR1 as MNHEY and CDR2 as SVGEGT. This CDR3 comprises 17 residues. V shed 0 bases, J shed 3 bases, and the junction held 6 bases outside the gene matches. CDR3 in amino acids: CASSYSMASGVYNEQFF. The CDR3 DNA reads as TGTGCCAGCAGTTACTCGATGGCTAGCGGGGTCTACAATGAGCAGTTCTTC.

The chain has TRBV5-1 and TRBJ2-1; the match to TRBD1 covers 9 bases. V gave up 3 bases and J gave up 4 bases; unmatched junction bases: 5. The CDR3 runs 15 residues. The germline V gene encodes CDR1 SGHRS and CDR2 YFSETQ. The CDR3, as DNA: TGCGCCAGCAGCTATCGGGACAGGGTATACAATGAGCAGTTCTTC. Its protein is CASSYRDRVYNEQFF.

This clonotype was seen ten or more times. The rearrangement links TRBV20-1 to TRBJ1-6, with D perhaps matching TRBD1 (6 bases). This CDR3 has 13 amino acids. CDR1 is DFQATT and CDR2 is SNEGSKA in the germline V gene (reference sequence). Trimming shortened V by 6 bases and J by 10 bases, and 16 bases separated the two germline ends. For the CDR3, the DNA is TGCAGTGCCGAGTGGGGGCGCGGATCACCCCTCCACTTT. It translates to CSAEWGRGSPLHF.

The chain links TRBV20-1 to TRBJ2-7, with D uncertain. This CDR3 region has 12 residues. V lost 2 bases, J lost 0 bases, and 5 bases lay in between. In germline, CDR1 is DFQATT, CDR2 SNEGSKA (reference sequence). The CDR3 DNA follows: TGCAGTGCTAGACAAATCTCCTACGAGCAGTACTTC. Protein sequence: CSARQISYEQYF.

In DNA form, the CDR3 reads TGCGCCAGCAGCTTGCGTCAGCAGAACACCGGGGAGCTGTTTTTT. Amino acid sequence: CASSLRQQNTGELFF. The chain links TRBV5-1 to TRBJ2-2; no firm D call. The CDR3 sequence is 15 residues long. V shed 1 base and J shed 1 base, with 8 bases lying between them. Germline V CDR1 and CDR2: SGHRS, YFSETQ.

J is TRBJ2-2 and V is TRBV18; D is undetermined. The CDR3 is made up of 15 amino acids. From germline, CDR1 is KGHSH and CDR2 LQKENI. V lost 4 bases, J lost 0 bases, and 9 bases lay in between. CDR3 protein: CASSRAGTNTGELFF. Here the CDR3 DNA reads TGTGCCAGCTCACGTGCAGGCACGAACACCGGGGAGCTGTTTTTT.

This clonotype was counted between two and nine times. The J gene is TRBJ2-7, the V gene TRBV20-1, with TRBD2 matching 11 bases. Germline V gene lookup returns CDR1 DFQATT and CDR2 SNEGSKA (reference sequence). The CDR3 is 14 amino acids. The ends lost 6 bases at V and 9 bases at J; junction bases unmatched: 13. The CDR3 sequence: CSASLAGGRRVQYF. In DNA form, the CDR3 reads TGCAGTGCGTCCCTAGCGGGAGGAAGGCGAGTGCAGTACTTC.

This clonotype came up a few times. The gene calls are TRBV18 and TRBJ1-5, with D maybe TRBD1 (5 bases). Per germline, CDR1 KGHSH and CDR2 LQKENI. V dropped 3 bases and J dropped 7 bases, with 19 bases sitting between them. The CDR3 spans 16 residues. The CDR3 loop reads CASSPGPGKVEQPQHF. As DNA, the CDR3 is TGTGCCAGCTCACCGGGACCGGGGAAGGTGGAACAGCCCCAGCATTTT.

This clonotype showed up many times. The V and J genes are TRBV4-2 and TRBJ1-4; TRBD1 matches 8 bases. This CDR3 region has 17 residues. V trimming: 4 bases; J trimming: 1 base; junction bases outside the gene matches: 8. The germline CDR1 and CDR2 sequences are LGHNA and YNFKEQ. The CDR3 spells CASSPFIDRGTNEKLFF. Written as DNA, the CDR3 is TGTGCCAGCAGCCCGTTCATAGACAGGGGAACTAATGAAAAACTGTTTTTT.

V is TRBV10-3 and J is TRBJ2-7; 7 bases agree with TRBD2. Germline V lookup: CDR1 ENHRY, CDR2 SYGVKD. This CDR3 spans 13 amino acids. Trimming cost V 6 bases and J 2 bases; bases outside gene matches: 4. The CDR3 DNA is TGTGCCATCAGGCCTAGCGGCGCCTACGAGCAGTACTTC. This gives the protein CAIRPSGAYEQYF.

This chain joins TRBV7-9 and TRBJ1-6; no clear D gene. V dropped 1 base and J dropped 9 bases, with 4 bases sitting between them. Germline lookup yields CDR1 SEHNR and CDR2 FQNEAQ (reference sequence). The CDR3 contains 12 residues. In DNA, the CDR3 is TGTGCCAGCAGCTTAGGGCTTTCACCCCTCCACTTT. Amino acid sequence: CASSLGLSPLHF.

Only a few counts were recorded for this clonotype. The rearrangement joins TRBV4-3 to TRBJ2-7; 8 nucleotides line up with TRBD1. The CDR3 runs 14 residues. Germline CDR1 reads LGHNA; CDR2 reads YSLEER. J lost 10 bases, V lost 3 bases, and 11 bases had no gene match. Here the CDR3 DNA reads TGCGCCAGCAGCCATACCCCAACGACAGGGGAACAGTACTTC. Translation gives CASSHTPTTGEQYF.

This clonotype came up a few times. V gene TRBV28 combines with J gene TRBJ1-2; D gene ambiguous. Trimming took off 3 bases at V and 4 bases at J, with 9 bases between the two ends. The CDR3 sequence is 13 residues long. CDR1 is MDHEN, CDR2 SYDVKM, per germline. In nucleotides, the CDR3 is TGTGCCAGCAGTTTCAGGCTCGTCTATGGCTACACCTTC. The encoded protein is CASSFRLVYGYTF.

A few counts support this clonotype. The CDR3 nucleotides are TGTGCCAGCAGGGACAGGTTGAACACTGAAGCTTTCTTT. Translating gives CASRDRLNTEAFF. The chain recombines TRBV6-1 with TRBJ1-1; 7 bases are shared with TRBD1. The CDR3 extends over 13 amino acids. V lost 6 bases to trimming and J lost 0 bases; unmatched junction nucleotides: 1. Germline V gene data show CDR1 as MNHNS and CDR2 as SASEGT.

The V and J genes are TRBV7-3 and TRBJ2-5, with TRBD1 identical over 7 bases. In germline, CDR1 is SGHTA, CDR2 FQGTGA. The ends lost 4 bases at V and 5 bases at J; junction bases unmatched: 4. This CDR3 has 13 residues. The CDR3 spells CASSSRDSETQYF. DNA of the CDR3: TGTGCCAGCAGCTCCCGGGACAGCGAGACCCAGTACTTC.

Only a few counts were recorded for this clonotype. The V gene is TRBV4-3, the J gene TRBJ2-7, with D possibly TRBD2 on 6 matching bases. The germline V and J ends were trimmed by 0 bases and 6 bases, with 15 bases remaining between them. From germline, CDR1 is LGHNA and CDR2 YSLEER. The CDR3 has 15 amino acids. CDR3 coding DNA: TGCGCCAGCAGCCAAGATCGCGGGAACCCTATCGAGCAGTACTTC. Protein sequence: CASSQDRGNPIEQYF.

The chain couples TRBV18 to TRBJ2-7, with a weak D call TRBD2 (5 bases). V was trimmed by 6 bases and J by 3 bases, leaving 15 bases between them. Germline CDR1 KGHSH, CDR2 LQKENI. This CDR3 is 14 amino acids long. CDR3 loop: CASSPGYTSYEQYF. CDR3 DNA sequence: TGTGCCAGCTCCCCGGGATATACTAGCTACGAGCAGTACTTC.

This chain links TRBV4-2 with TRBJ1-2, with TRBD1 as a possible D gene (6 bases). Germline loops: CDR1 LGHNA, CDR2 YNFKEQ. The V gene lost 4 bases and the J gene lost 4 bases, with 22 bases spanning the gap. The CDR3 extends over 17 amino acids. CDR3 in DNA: TGTGCCAGCAGCCCGCTTATGGGTGCAGGGGATTTCTATGGCTACACCTTC. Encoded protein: CASSPLMGAGDFYGYTF.

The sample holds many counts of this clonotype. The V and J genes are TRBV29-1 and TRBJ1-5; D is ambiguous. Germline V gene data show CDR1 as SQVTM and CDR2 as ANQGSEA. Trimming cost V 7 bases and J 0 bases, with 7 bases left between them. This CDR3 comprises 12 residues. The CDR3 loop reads CSAGGSNQPQHF. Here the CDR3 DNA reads TGCAGCGCGGGAGGTAGCAATCAGCCCCAGCATTTT.

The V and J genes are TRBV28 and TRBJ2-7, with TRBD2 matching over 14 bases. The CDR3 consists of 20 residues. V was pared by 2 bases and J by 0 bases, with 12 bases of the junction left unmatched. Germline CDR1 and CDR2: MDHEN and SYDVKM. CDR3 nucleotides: TGTGCCAGCAGTTTAAGGCCCTGGACTAGCGGGGGGAATAGCTCCTACGAGCAGTACTTC. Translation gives CASSLRPWTSGGNSSYEQYF.

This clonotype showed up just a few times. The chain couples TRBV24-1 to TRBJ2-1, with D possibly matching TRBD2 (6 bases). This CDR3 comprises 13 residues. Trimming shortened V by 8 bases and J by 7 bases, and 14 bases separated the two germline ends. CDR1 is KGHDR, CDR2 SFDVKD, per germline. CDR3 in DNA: TGTGCCACCACCCCCCGCGGGGAGAATGAGCAGTTCTTC. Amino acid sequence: CATTPRGENEQFF.

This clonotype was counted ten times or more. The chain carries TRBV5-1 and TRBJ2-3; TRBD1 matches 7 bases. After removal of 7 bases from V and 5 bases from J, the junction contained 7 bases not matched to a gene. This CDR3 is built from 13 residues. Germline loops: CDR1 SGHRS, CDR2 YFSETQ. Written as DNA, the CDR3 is TGCGCCAGCCACCTAACAGGGGAAGATACGCAGTATTTT. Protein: CASHLTGEDTQYF.

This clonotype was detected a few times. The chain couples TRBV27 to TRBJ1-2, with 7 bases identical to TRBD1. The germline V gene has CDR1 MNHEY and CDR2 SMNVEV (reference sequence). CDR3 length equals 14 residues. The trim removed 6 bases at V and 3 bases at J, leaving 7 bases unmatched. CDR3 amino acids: CASRLDRADYGYTF. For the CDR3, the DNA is TGTGCCAGCAGACTCGACAGGGCTGACTATGGCTACACCTTC.